Reported below is one T cell receptor beta chain. Antigen unknown. This sample is drawn from a study of cytomegalovirus exposure and HLA in healthy donors. The study's findings and limits: Some public TCRs appeared in many individuals, while most sequences were rare.

PCR was performed using 60 Vbeta and 13 Jbeta primers. Under the authors' procedure: Unique TCR beta chains numbered about 72 million in a later analysis, with around 10 million shared. The data were produced by immunoSEQ multiplex PCR, yet TCRdb's version contains in-frame clones alone and is incomplete. That table gives V, J and clone size, and the DNA gave D and trimming. The data show fewer than 250,000 clones, approximately 87% seen once. Missing from this donor's record is the CMV serostatus. J was trimmed by 6 bases and V by 2 bases; bases with no gene match: 1. The CDR3 covers 14 residues. Germline V lookup: CDR1 MNHNS, CDR2 SASEGT.

The gene calls are TRBV6-1 and TRBJ1-6, with 7 bases identical to TRBD1. The TCR was taken from a human donor in good health. Sample: PBMCs. The CDR3 sequence is CASSEPGGNSPLHF. CDR3 sequence (DNA): TGTGCCAGCAGTGAACCAGGGGGTAATTCACCCCTCCACTTT.